These 4 T cell receptor beta chains originate from one sample sequenced in a study of T cell responses to AZD1222 COVID-19 vaccine. Measured with immunoSEQ multiplex PCR; TCRdb has only the in-frame clones, and not every one. The top ten hold roughly 5.6% of the sample, which has some 130,000 clones, 93% seen once. Sequenced material: peripheral blood, taken on day 0 of AZD1222 vaccination. The source of these receptors is an adult in good health.

In its sample, this clone was seen once. The rearrangement links TRBV30 to TRBJ1-1; D is unclear. CDR1 GTSNPN and CDR2 SVGIG come from the germline V gene (reference sequence). This CDR3 has 12 residues. The V gene lost 0 bases and the J gene lost 7 bases, with 9 bases spanning the gap. CDR3 residues: CAWSVTGHEAFF. CDR3 coding DNA: TGTGCCTGGAGTGTCACGGGCCATGAAGCTTTCTTT. The full variable domain, in which reference TRBV30 and TRBJ1-1 provide the parts outside the CDR3, is SQTIHQWPATLVQPVGSPLSLECTVEGTSNPNLYWYRQAAGRGLQLLFYSVGIGQISSEVPQNLSASRPQDRQFILSSKKLLLSDSGFYLCAWSVTGHEAFFGQGTRLTVV.

The chain joins TRBV19 to TRBJ1-2; D might be TRBD1 (6 bases). The CDR3 covers 15 residues. CDR1 and CDR2 from the germline V gene are LNHDA and SQIVND (reference sequence). The V end lost 5 bases, the J end lost 6 bases, and 19 bases lay between the germline ends. The CDR3, as DNA: TGTGCCAGTAGTGACCCAAGGGGGGGCGTTGATGGCTACACCTTC. Amino acids: CASSDPRGGVDGYTF.

Only one count was recorded for this clone. This rearrangement joins TRBV5-1 to TRBJ2-7; D unclear. Trimming removed 0 bases from V and 1 base from J, with 8 bases in between. CDR3 length equals 14 residues. Germline V gene sequence: CDR1 SGHRS, CDR2 YFSETQ. In DNA form, the CDR3 reads TGCGCCAGCAGCTTGGCTCTGCGGTCCTACGAGCAGTACTTC. Translated, it gives CASSLALRSYEQYF.

The V gene is TRBV18, the J gene TRBJ2-2; 9 bases fit TRBD1. Trimming removed 3 bases from V and 4 bases from J; junction bases left unmatched: 3. This CDR3 region has 15 residues. Germline assignment: CDR1 KGHSH and CDR2 LQKENI. The CDR3 nucleotides are TGTGCCAGCTCACCCAACAGGGGGCCCACCGGGGAGCTGTTTTTT. Its translation: CASSPNRGPTGELFF.